This is a list of T cell receptor beta chains from one sample in a study of OX40 agonist ivuxolimab in advanced cancers. The repertoire was sequenced with immunoSEQ multiplex PCR; TCRdb's copy has only in-frame clones and lacks some. The sample gives 71,000 or so clones, about three quarters of which show up once; roughly 4.7% is in the top ten. The sequencing used CD4+ or CD8+ T cells sorted from blood, collected in a trial of the OX40 agonist ivuxolimab. The receptors were sampled from an adult with an advanced solid tumor such as melanoma, head and neck, liver or kidney cancer. Each CDR3 is given with its conserved first and last residue. The D gene is left open where the match is weak. The size field is filled for only some rows; it gives once, few, many or a size class.

D gene: NA; J gene: TRBJ1-2; clone size: NA; V gene: TRBV10-3; CDR3 protein: CAISESAGGYTF; CDR3 DNA: TGTGCCATCAGTGAGTCGGCAGGTGGCTACACCTTC
D gene: NA; J gene: TRBJ1-6; clone size: NA; V gene: TRBV6-1; CDR3 protein: CASSTDRNNSPLHF; CDR3 DNA: TGTGCCAGCAGTACAGATAGAAATAATTCACCCCTCCACTTT
D gene: NA; J gene: TRBJ2-7; clone size: NA; V gene: TRBV27; CDR3 protein: CASSRLAVTYEQYF; CDR3 DNA: TGTGCCAGCAGCCGATTAGCGGTTACCTACGAGCAGTACTTC
D gene: TRBD1; J gene: TRBJ2-6; clone size: few; V gene: TRBV4-1; CDR3 protein: CASSYPGQGRRGANVLTF; CDR3 DNA: TGCGCCAGCAGCTATCCGGGACAGGGGCGTCGAGGGGCCAACGTCCTGACTTTC
D gene: TRBD2; J gene: TRBJ2-1; clone size: NA; V gene: TRBV18; CDR3 protein: CASSPIGGGYNEQFF; CDR3 DNA: TGTGCCAGCTCACCGATCGGGGGGGGTTACAATGAGCAGTTCTTC
D gene: NA; J gene: TRBJ1-1; clone size: NA; V gene: TRBV11-2; CDR3 protein: CASSPTGGGDTEAFF; CDR3 DNA: TGTGCCAGCAGCCCGACGGGGGGGGGTGACACTGAAGCTTTCTTT
D gene: NA; J gene: TRBJ1-2; clone size: NA; V gene: TRBV6-1; CDR3 protein: CASSKQGLSYGYTF; CDR3 DNA: TGTGCCAGCAGCAAACAGGGACTTAGCTATGGCTACACCTTC
D gene: NA; J gene: TRBJ1-2; clone size: few; V gene: TRBV9; CDR3 protein: CASWGKDGSNYGYTF; CDR3 DNA: TGTGCCAGCTGGGGGAAGGACGGCTCTAACTATGGCTACACCTTC
D gene: NA; J gene: TRBJ2-3; clone size: NA; V gene: TRBV5-4; CDR3 protein: CASSLMGNLADTQYF; CDR3 DNA: TGTGCCAGCAGCTTGATGGGAAACCTGGCAGATACGCAGTATTTT
D gene: TRBD1; J gene: TRBJ2-5; clone size: NA; V gene: TRBV7-6; CDR3 protein: CASSSRQGAGETQYF; CDR3 DNA: TGTGCCAGCAGCTCCAGACAGGGGGCAGGGGAGACCCAGTACTTC
D gene: NA; J gene: TRBJ1-1; clone size: NA; V gene: TRBV5-6; CDR3 protein: CASSLGGDTEAFF; CDR3 DNA: TGTGCCAGCAGCTTGGGAGGGGACACTGAAGCTTTCTTT
D gene: NA; J gene: TRBJ1-1; clone size: NA; V gene: TRBV5-1; CDR3 protein: CASSFREDTEAFF; CDR3 DNA: TGCGCCAGCAGCTTCAGGGAGGACACTGAAGCTTTCTTT
D gene: NA; J gene: TRBJ1-2; clone size: NA; V gene: TRBV11-2; CDR3 protein: CASSLGQSNYGYTF; CDR3 DNA: TGTGCCAGCAGCTTAGGACAGAGCAACTATGGCTACACCTTC
D gene: NA; J gene: TRBJ1-2; clone size: NA; V gene: TRBV7-9; CDR3 protein: CASSLVLRDEGYGYTF; CDR3 DNA: TGTGCCAGCAGCTTAGTCCTCAGGGACGAGGGCTATGGCTACACCTTC
D gene: NA; J gene: TRBJ2-7; clone size: NA; V gene: TRBV7-6; CDR3 protein: CASSFNRDKTYEQYF; CDR3 DNA: TGTGCCAGCAGCTTCAACCGGGACAAAACCTACGAGCAGTACTTC
D gene: NA; J gene: TRBJ1-2; clone size: NA; V gene: TRBV6-5; CDR3 protein: CASSYSRARGYTF; CDR3 DNA: TGTGCCAGCAGTTACTCCCGGGCGCGTGGCTACACCTTC
D gene: NA; J gene: TRBJ1-5; clone size: NA; V gene: TRBV6-5; CDR3 protein: CASSSTSSQPQHF; CDR3 DNA: TGTGCCAGCAGCTCAACGAGTAGTCAGCCCCAGCATTTT
D gene: NA; J gene: TRBJ2-5; clone size: NA; V gene: TRBV5-4; CDR3 protein: CASSLRGVETQYF; CDR3 DNA: TGTGCCAGCAGCTTGCGAGGGGTGGAGACCCAGTACTTC
D gene: NA; J gene: TRBJ2-5; clone size: NA; V gene: TRBV5-4; CDR3 protein: CASSSPLGRETQYF; CDR3 DNA: TGTGCCAGCAGCTCCCCGTTGGGAAGAGAGACCCAGTACTTC
D gene: NA; J gene: TRBJ2-1; clone size: NA; V gene: TRBV5-1; CDR3 protein: CASGELSPEQFF; CDR3 DNA: TGCGCCAGCGGGGAACTTAGTCCTGAGCAGTTCTTC
D gene: NA; J gene: TRBJ2-1; clone size: NA; V gene: TRBV19; CDR3 protein: CASRTGTLYNEQFF; CDR3 DNA: TGTGCCAGTAGAACCGGGACACTGTACAATGAGCAGTTCTTC
D gene: TRBD2; J gene: TRBJ2-2; clone size: NA; V gene: TRBV11-3; CDR3 protein: CASSPGGMTGELFF; CDR3 DNA: TGTGCCAGCAGCCCGGGGGGGATGACCGGGGAGCTGTTTTTT
D gene: NA; J gene: TRBJ1-2; clone size: NA; V gene: TRBV5-1; CDR3 protein: CASRREGVGGYGYTF; CDR3 DNA: TGCGCCAGCAGAAGAGAGGGGGTAGGTGGCTATGGCTACACCTTC
D gene: NA; J gene: TRBJ2-7; clone size: NA; V gene: TRBV6-1; CDR3 protein: CASSETWVTYEQYF; CDR3 DNA: TGTGCCAGCAGTGAAACGTGGGTTACCTACGAGCAGTACTTC
D gene: TRBD1; J gene: TRBJ1-2; clone size: NA; V gene: TRBV9; CDR3 protein: CASSPGQGGYGYTF; CDR3 DNA: TGTGCCAGCAGCCCGGGACAGGGCGGCTATGGCTACACCTTC
D gene: TRBD1; J gene: TRBJ2-7; clone size: NA; V gene: TRBV19; CDR3 protein: CASSISGTGTGLLYEQYF; CDR3 DNA: TGTGCCAGTAGTATCTCCGGGACAGGGACAGGACTACTCTACGAGCAGTACTTC
D gene: TRBD2; J gene: TRBJ2-3; clone size: once; V gene: TRBV6-1; CDR3 protein: CASSLGLAGDTQYF; CDR3 DNA: TGTGCCAGCAGTTTGGGACTAGCGGGAGATACGCAGTATTTT
D gene: NA; J gene: TRBJ2-5; clone size: NA; V gene: TRBV19; CDR3 protein: CASSMRLERETQYF; CDR3 DNA: TGTGCCAGTAGTATGAGACTGGAACGGGAGACCCAGTACTTC
D gene: NA; J gene: TRBJ1-6; clone size: NA; V gene: TRBV7-9; CDR3 protein: CASSLPRDNSPLHF; CDR3 DNA: TGTGCCAGCAGCTTACCCAGGGATAATTCACCCCTCCACTTT
D gene: TRBD2; J gene: TRBJ2-2; clone size: NA; V gene: TRBV5-1; CDR3 protein: CASSLESSGRSDTGELFF; CDR3 DNA: TGCGCCAGCAGCTTGGAGTCTAGCGGGAGGAGTGACACCGGGGAGCTGTTTTTT
D gene: NA; J gene: TRBJ2-7; clone size: many; V gene: TRBV11-2; CDR3 protein: CASSEVSYTYEQYF; CDR3 DNA: TGTGCCAGCAGCGAAGTCTCCTACACCTACGAGCAGTACTTC
D gene: NA; J gene: TRBJ1-5; clone size: NA; V gene: TRBV2; CDR3 protein: CASRRQVQRPQHF; CDR3 DNA: TGTGCCAGCAGGAGACAAGTCCAGAGGCCCCAGCATTTT
D gene: NA; J gene: TRBJ1-1; clone size: NA; V gene: TRBV2; CDR3 protein: CASRGTGNTEAFF; CDR3 DNA: TGTGCCAGCAGGGGAACGGGGAACACTGAAGCTTTCTTT
D gene: NA; J gene: TRBJ1-2; clone size: NA; V gene: TRBV7-2; CDR3 protein: CASSPGPSGNGYTF; CDR3 DNA: TGTGCCAGCAGCCCGGGACCCTCGGGGAATGGCTACACCTTC
D gene: TRBD1; J gene: TRBJ1-2; clone size: NA; V gene: TRBV27; CDR3 protein: CASSTTGGNYGYTF; CDR3 DNA: TGTGCCAGCAGTACGACAGGGGGTAACTATGGCTACACCTTC
D gene: NA; J gene: TRBJ2-2; clone size: once; V gene: TRBV7-3; CDR3 protein: CASSINGGRTGELFF; CDR3 DNA: TGTGCCAGCAGCATCAACGGGGGAAGGACCGGGGAGCTGTTTTTT
D gene: NA; J gene: TRBJ2-1; clone size: NA; V gene: TRBV7-9; CDR3 protein: CASSSGTSLGAAYNEQFF; CDR3 DNA: TGTGCCAGCAGCTCCGGGACATCACTTGGGGCAGCCTACAATGAGCAGTTCTTC
D gene: TRBD2; J gene: TRBJ2-7; clone size: NA; V gene: TRBV11-3; CDR3 protein: CASSTVSRPGGEQYF; CDR3 DNA: TGTGCCAGCAGCACCGTTAGCCGGCCCGGGGGGGAGCAGTACTTC
D gene: NA; J gene: TRBJ1-2; clone size: NA; V gene: TRBV5-4; CDR3 protein: CASSLGLSHNGYTF; CDR3 DNA: TGTGCCAGCAGCTTGGGGCTTAGCCACAATGGCTACACCTTC
D gene: NA; J gene: TRBJ2-7; clone size: NA; V gene: TRBV6-1; CDR3 protein: CASSELETRRTYEQYF; CDR3 DNA: TGTGCCAGCAGTGAATTGGAGACACGGAGGACCTACGAGCAGTACTTC
D gene: NA; J gene: TRBJ1-3; clone size: NA; V gene: TRBV7-2; CDR3 protein: CASSLLGGTGNTIYF; CDR3 DNA: TGTGCCAGCAGCTTACTTGGGGGAACTGGAAACACCATATATTTT
D gene: TRBD2; J gene: TRBJ2-1; clone size: NA; V gene: TRBV4-1; CDR3 protein: CASSLSTSGGANEQFF; CDR3 DNA: TGCGCCAGCAGCCTGTCTACTAGCGGGGGGGCAAATGAGCAGTTCTTC
D gene: NA; J gene: TRBJ2-2; clone size: many; V gene: TRBV4-2; CDR3 protein: CASSQVPGELFF; CDR3 DNA: TGTGCCAGCAGCCAAGTGCCCGGGGAGCTGTTTTTT
D gene: NA; J gene: TRBJ2-7; clone size: NA; V gene: TRBV18; CDR3 protein: CASSPGNPGNYEQYF; CDR3 DNA: TGTGCCAGCTCACCCGGGAACCCGGGGAACTACGAGCAGTACTTC
D gene: NA; J gene: TRBJ2-7; clone size: NA; V gene: TRBV7-3; CDR3 protein: CASSPHPTLSRSEQYF; CDR3 DNA: TGTGCCAGCAGCCCCCATCCTACCCTGTCACGCAGCGAGCAGTACTTC
D gene: NA; J gene: TRBJ1-2; clone size: NA; V gene: TRBV19; CDR3 protein: CASRQQLYGYTF; CDR3 DNA: TGTGCCAGTAGGCAACAGCTCTATGGCTACACCTTC
D gene: NA; J gene: TRBJ1-1; clone size: NA; V gene: TRBV5-1; CDR3 protein: CASSFQRENTEAFF; CDR3 DNA: TGCGCCAGCAGCTTCCAGCGGGAGAACACTGAAGCTTTCTTT
D gene: NA; J gene: TRBJ1-5; clone size: NA; V gene: TRBV19; CDR3 protein: CASSRQGYVDQPQHF; CDR3 DNA: TGTGCCAGTAGTCGCCAGGGGTATGTCGATCAGCCCCAGCATTTT
D gene: NA; J gene: TRBJ2-7; clone size: NA; V gene: TRBV6-1; CDR3 protein: CASSELDKPTYEQYF; CDR3 DNA: TGTGCCAGCAGTGAGCTGGACAAGCCGACCTACGAGCAGTACTTC
D gene: TRBD1; J gene: TRBJ1-2; clone size: NA; V gene: TRBV6-5; CDR3 protein: CASSPQGVGADGYTF; CDR3 DNA: TGTGCCAGCAGTCCGCAGGGGGTAGGGGCGGATGGCTACACCTTC
D gene: TRBD2; J gene: TRBJ2-5; clone size: medium-sized; V gene: TRBV5-1; CDR3 protein: CASSWGLAGDETQYF; CDR3 DNA: TGCGCCAGCAGCTGGGGACTAGCGGGAGACGAGACCCAGTACTTC
D gene: NA; J gene: TRBJ1-4; clone size: few; V gene: TRBV6-1; CDR3 protein: CASRVEGDEKLFF; CDR3 DNA: TGTGCCAGCAGGGTGGAAGGTGACGAAAAACTGTTTTTT
D gene: NA; J gene: TRBJ2-6; clone size: NA; V gene: TRBV7-6; CDR3 protein: CASSLELKSRTSLLSGANVLTF; CDR3 DNA: TGTGCCAGCAGCTTAGAGCTCAAGAGCCGCACCTCACTCCTCTCTGGGGCCAACGTCCTGACTTTC
D gene: NA; J gene: TRBJ2-7; clone size: NA; V gene: TRBV5-1; CDR3 protein: CASSVDRAYEQYF; CDR3 DNA: TGCGCCAGCAGCGTTGACCGGGCCTACGAGCAGTACTTC
D gene: TRBD1; J gene: TRBJ2-3; clone size: NA; V gene: TRBV5-1; CDR3 protein: CASSLRLVQGAGDTQYF; CDR3 DNA: TGCGCCAGCAGCTTACGCCTAGTTCAGGGGGCGGGAGATACGCAGTATTTT
D gene: TRBD2; J gene: TRBJ2-7; clone size: once; V gene: TRBV5-6; CDR3 protein: CASRGPGLAGGYRYEQYF; CDR3 DNA: TGTGCCAGCAGGGGGCCGGGACTAGCGGGTGGATATCGCTACGAGCAGTACTTC
D gene: NA; J gene: TRBJ1-6; clone size: few; V gene: TRBV2; CDR3 protein: CASSVGQDSPLHF; CDR3 DNA: TGTGCCAGCAGTGTCGGACAAGATTCACCCCTCCACTTT
D gene: NA; J gene: TRBJ1-2; clone size: NA; V gene: TRBV7-2; CDR3 protein: CASSLLRHGGYTF; CDR3 DNA: TGTGCCAGCAGCTTGTTACGGCACGGTGGCTACACCTTC
D gene: NA; J gene: TRBJ1-1; clone size: NA; V gene: TRBV27; CDR3 protein: CASGPRILTEAFF; CDR3 DNA: TGTGCCAGCGGGCCTCGGATACTCACTGAAGCTTTCTTT